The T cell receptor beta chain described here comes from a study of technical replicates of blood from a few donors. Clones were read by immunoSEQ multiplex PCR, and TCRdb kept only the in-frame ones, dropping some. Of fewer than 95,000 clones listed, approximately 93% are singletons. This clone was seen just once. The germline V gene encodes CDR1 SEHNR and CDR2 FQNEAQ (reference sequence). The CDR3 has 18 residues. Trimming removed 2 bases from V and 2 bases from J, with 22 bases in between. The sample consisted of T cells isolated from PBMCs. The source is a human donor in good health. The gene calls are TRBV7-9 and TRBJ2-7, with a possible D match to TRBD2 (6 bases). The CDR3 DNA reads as TGTGCCAGCAGCTTAAAGGGTCGATTAGCGGACCCGGCCTACGAGCAGTACTTC. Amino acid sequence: CASSLKGRLADPAYEQYF. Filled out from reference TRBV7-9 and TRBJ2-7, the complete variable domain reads DTGVSQNPRHKITKRGQNVTFRCDPISEHNRLYWYRQTLGQGPEFLTYFQNEAQLEKSRLLSDRFSAERPKGSFSTLEIQRTEQGDSAMYLCASSLKGRLADPAYEQYFGPGTRLTVT.